This is a list of T cell receptor beta chains from one sample in a study of T cell responses to AZD1222 COVID-19 vaccine. Using immunoSEQ multiplex PCR, the repertoire was profiled, and TCRdb retains in-frame clones only, with some absent. The sample lists 130,000 to 150,000 clones; roughly 91% were seen once. Sequenced material: peripheral blood, taken on day 0 of AZD1222 vaccination. Source of these receptors: an adult in good health. CDR3s include the opening cysteine and the closing phenylalanine or tryptophan. A D gene is named only where the DNA matches it firmly. Clone size appears in some rows only: once, few, many, or a class for an expanded clone.

TGTGCCAGCACCCCCGAGGGGCCTCGCCGAGCCTACACCTTC	CASTPEGPRRAYTF	TRBJ1-2	14	.	TRBV6-5	.
TGTGCCAGCAGGCAACAGGGAGGGGGTGAAAAACTGTTTTTT	CASRQQGGGEKLFF	TRBJ1-4	14	many	TRBV7-9	.
TGCAGCGTTCCCGATGACTATGGCTACACCTTC	CSVPDDYGYTF	TRBJ1-2	11	.	TRBV29-1	.
TGTGCCAGCAGCTTAGCGGGTGGTAACAATCAGCCCCAGCATTTT	CASSLAGGNNQPQHF	TRBJ1-5	15	.	TRBV7-8	.
TGTGCCAGCAGTTACTCACCAGCCACGACCTATGGCTACACCTTC	CASSYSPATTYGYTF	TRBJ1-2	15	.	TRBV6-6	.
TGTGCCAGCAGCCCGATGACAGGGGGGGAGACCCAGTACTTC	CASSPMTGGETQYF	TRBJ2-5	14	few	TRBV9	TRBD1
TGTGCCAGCAGCAAAGGGACTAGCGGGACCCTCCAAGAGACCCAGTACTTC	CASSKGTSGTLQETQYF	TRBJ2-5	17	.	TRBV7-9	TRBD2
TGTGCCAGCAGCTTACGACAGGGAAAAGGGAATGAGCAGTTCTTC	CASSLRQGKGNEQFF	TRBJ2-1	15	.	TRBV5-4	TRBD1
TGTGCCAGCTCACCACAAGTCGCGGGCGGTGGTCAGCCCCAGCATTTT	CASSPQVAGGGQPQHF	TRBJ1-5	16	.	TRBV18	.
TGTGCCAGCAGACCAGGGGGTCCCCATTCACCCCTCCACTTT	CASRPGGPHSPLHF	TRBJ1-6	14	.	TRBV6-5	TRBD1
TGTGCCAGCAGCTCGGAGGAGGGGACAGGGGGCTTCGAGACCCAGTACTTC	CASSSEEGTGGFETQYF	TRBJ2-5	17	.	TRBV9	TRBD1
TGTGCCACCAGCAAACCTAACAGGCCACTGGGGGACGAGCAGTACTTC	CATSKPNRPLGDEQYF	TRBJ2-7	16	.	TRBV15	.